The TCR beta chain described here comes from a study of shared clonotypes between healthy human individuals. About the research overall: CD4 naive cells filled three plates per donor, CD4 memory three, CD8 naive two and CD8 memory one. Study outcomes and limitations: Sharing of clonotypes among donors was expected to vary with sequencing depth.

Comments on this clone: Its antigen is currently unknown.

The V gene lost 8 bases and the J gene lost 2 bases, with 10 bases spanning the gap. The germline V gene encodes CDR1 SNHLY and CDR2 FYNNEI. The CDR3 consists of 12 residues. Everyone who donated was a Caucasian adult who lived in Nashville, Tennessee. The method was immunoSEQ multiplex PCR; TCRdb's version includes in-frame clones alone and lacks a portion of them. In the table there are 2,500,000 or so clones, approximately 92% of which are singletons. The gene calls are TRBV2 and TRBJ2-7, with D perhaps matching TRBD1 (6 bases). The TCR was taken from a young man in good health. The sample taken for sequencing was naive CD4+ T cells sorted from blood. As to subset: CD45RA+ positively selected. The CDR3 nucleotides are TGTGCCAGCGGACAGTATACCTACGAGCAGTACTTC. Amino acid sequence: CASGQYTYEQYF.